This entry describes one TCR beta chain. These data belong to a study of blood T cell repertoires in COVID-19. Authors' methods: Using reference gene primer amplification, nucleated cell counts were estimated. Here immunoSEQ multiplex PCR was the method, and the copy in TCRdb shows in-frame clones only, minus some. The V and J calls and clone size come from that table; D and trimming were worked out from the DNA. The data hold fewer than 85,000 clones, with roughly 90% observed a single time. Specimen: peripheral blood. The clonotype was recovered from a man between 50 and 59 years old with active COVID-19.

CDR3 residues: CASGLAEVFPLHF. CDR3 sequence (DNA): TGTGCTAGTGGTTTGGCCGAGGTCTTCCCCCTCCACTTT. This chain connects TRBV12-5 to TRBJ1-6; the D is unclear. This CDR3 spans 13 amino acids. The V gene's germline CDR1 is LGHNT and CDR2 FRNRAP. V dropped 1 base and J dropped 13 bases, with 11 bases sitting between them.